Below are 29 T cell receptor beta chains sequenced from a single sample in a study of T cell responses to AZD1222 COVID-19 vaccine. Sequenced by immunoSEQ multiplex PCR; TCRdb stores in-frame clones only, minus some. The repertoire holds 120,000 to 150,000 clones, about 90% seen once, with roughly 10% in the top ten. The specimen comprised peripheral blood, sampled 28 days after the second AZD1222 dose. These receptors all stem from an adult who received the AZD1222 COVID-19 vaccine.

The chain carries TRBV28 and TRBJ2-3; D perhaps matches TRBD1 (5 bases). The CDR3 covers 14 residues. The V and J ends lost 9 bases and 2 bases respectively, with 15 bases between them. Germline V gives CDR1 MDHEN, CDR2 SYDVKM. The CDR3 here is CASLDRTPTDTQYF. Written as DNA, the CDR3 is TGTGCCAGTCTCGACAGAACCCCCACAGATACGCAGTATTTT.

The chain links TRBV11-2 to TRBJ1-6; D unclear. Looked up from germline, CDR1 is SGHAT and CDR2 is FQNNGV. CDR3 size: 12 residues. Deletions cut 2 bases from V and 7 bases from J, with 3 bases between. Written as DNA, the CDR3 is TGTGCCAGCAGCTTAAGGAATTCACCCCTCCACTTT. Amino acid sequence: CASSLRNSPLHF.

The J gene is TRBJ1-3, the V gene TRBV2; no reliable D call. The CDR3 is 13 amino acids. Germline CDR1 and CDR2: SNHLY and FYNNEI. Trimming took off 4 bases at V and 5 bases at J, with 9 bases between the two ends. The CDR3 loop reads CASSADGRNTIYF. DNA of the CDR3: TGTGCCAGCAGTGCGGACGGGAGAAACACCATATATTTT.

V is TRBV7-2 and J is TRBJ2-3; TRBD1 is a possible D gene (7 bases). CDR3 size: 15 residues. V dropped 6 bases and J dropped 5 bases, with 18 bases sitting between them. Germline CDR1 is SGHTA and CDR2 is FQGNSA. In DNA form, the CDR3 reads TGTGCCAGCAGGTTCGGAGGGGGCGCGAGAGATACGCAGTATTTT. Translating it yields CASRFGGGARDTQYF. The full variable domain, completed using reference TRBV7-2 and TRBJ2-3, is GAGVSQSPSNKVTEKGKDVELRCDPISGHTALYWYRQSLGQGLEFLIYFQGNSAPDKSGLPSDRFSAERTGGSVSTLTIQRTQQEDSAVYLCASRFGGGARDTQYFGPGTRLTVL.

The rearrangement joins TRBV28 to TRBJ1-4; unclear D gene. Per the germline V gene, CDR1 is MDHEN and CDR2 is SYDVKM. The germline V and J ends were trimmed by 2 bases and 3 bases, with 16 bases remaining between them. The CDR3 loop spans 17 amino acids. The CDR3 DNA is TGTGCCAGCAGTTTAAGGAGTGTAGGAAGATCTAATGAAAAACTGTTTTTT. Translation gives CASSLRSVGRSNEKLFF. Together with reference TRBV28 and TRBJ1-4, the CDR3 gives the full variable domain: DVKVTQSSRYLVKRTGEKVFLECVQDMDHENMFWYRQDPGLGLRLIYFSYDVKMKEKGDIPEGYSVSREKKERFSLILESASTNQTSMYLCASSLRSVGRSNEKLFFGSGTQLSVL.

This clone was detected only once. The chain uses TRBV15 and TRBJ2-5; no reliable D call. Trimming cost V 6 bases and J 3 bases, with 8 bases left between them. The CDR3 extends over 12 amino acids. Germline V gene data show CDR1 as LNHNV and CDR2 as YYDKDF (reference sequence). The CDR3 spells CATSFAKETQYF. CDR3 DNA sequence: TGTGCCACCAGTTTCGCGAAAGAGACCCAGTACTTC.

This clone was seen a handful of times. The chain joins TRBV3-1 (or the pseudogene TRBV3-2) to TRBJ1-1; the match to TRBD1 covers 9 bases. V shed 3 bases, J shed 2 bases, and the junction held 4 bases outside the gene matches. The CDR3 spans 15 residues. Germline assignment: CDR1 LGHDT and CDR2 YNNKEL (reference sequence). CDR3 DNA sequence: TGTGCCAGCAGCCATGAACAGGGGGCAAACACTGAAGCTTTCTTT. It yields the protein CASSHEQGANTEAFF.

The V gene is TRBV3-1 (or the pseudogene TRBV3-2), the J gene TRBJ2-7, with 11 bases fitting TRBD1. Germline V CDR1 and CDR2: LGHDT, YNNKEL (reference sequence). The CDR3 totals 15 residues. The V segment lost 4 bases and the J segment 1 base; nucleotides outside the gene matches: 3. The CDR3 sequence is CASSPGQGGSYEQYF. Written as DNA, the CDR3 is TGTGCCAGCAGCCCGGGACAGGGGGGATCCTACGAGCAGTACTTC.

The chain is built from TRBV18 and TRBJ2-3; tentatively, D is TRBD2 (5 bases). Germline CDR1 and CDR2: KGHSH and LQKENI. Trimming cost V 3 bases and J 2 bases, with 12 bases left between them. The CDR3 extends over 15 amino acids. The CDR3 is CASSPGAGDTDTQYF. In DNA, the CDR3 is TGTGCCAGCTCACCGGGAGCTGGGGACACAGATACGCAGTATTTT.

A few counts support this clone. The chain combines TRBV10-3 with TRBJ1-5; unclear D gene. The ends were cut back, 0 bases at V and 6 bases at J, with 12 bases in the middle. Germline V gene lookup returns CDR1 ENHRY and CDR2 SYGVKD. The CDR3 contains 15 residues. CDR3 amino acids: CAISESGRLGQPQHF. The CDR3 DNA is TGTGCCATCAGTGAGTCGGGCCGTTTGGGTCAGCCCCAGCATTTT.

This chain connects TRBV5-1 to TRBJ2-3; no definite D call. V lost 0 bases, J lost 7 bases, and 6 bases lay in between. This CDR3 spans 12 amino acids. CDR1 and CDR2 from the germline V gene are SGHRS and YFSETQ. The CDR3 loop reads CASSLEGNTQYF. CDR3 bases: TGCGCCAGCAGCTTGGAAGGTAATACGCAGTATTTT.

The CDR3 nucleotides read TGTGCCAGCAGTTTTAGACAGGCTGGCTACACCTTC. This sequence encodes CASSFRQAGYTF. V gene TRBV12-3 or TRBV12-4 combines with J gene TRBJ1-2; TRBD1 might be the D (6 bases). Trimming pared 3 bases from V and 7 bases from J, leaving 9 bases between. This CDR3 region has 12 residues.

The chain carries TRBV28 and TRBJ2-3; D is unclear. The CDR3 is made up of 13 amino acids. Germline V gives CDR1 MDHEN, CDR2 SYDVKM. For the CDR3, the DNA is TGTGCAACCGGCACAGAGAGCACAGATACGCAGTATTTT. This gives the protein CATGTESTDTQYF. Together with reference TRBV28 and TRBJ2-3, the CDR3 gives the full variable domain: DVKVTQSSRYLVKRTGEKVFLECVQDMDHENMFWYRQDPGLGLRLIYFSYDVKMKEKGDIPEGYSVSREKKERFSLILESASTNQTSMYLCATGTESTDTQYFGPGTRLTVL.

In its sample, this clone was seen once. The V and J genes are TRBV19 and TRBJ2-5, with D perhaps matching TRBD2 (5 bases). With 5 bases removed from V and 5 bases from J, the gap between germline ends came to 12 bases. Germline assignment: CDR1 LNHDA and CDR2 SQIVND (reference sequence). The length of the CDR3 is 13 residues. CDR3 residues: CASSEQPGETQYF. For the CDR3, the DNA is TGTGCCAGTAGTGAACAGCCGGGGGAGACCCAGTACTTC.

This chain links TRBV6-5 with TRBJ1-2; 7 bases are shared with TRBD1. CDR1 and CDR2 (germline): MNHEY, SVGAGI. The junction had 6 bases not matched to a gene; V was cut back by 0 bases and J by 2 bases. The CDR3 is made up of 16 amino acids. CDR3 sequence: CASSYSNTGANYGYTF. CDR3 sequence (DNA): TGTGCCAGCAGTTACTCGAATACAGGGGCGAACTATGGCTACACCTTC.

This rearrangement joins TRBV14 to TRBJ2-7; a possible D gene is TRBD1 (5 bases). V lost 0 bases and J lost 4, with 13 bases in between. CDR1 and CDR2 from the germline V gene are SGHDN and FVKESK. This CDR3 is built from 15 residues. The CDR3 is CASSQEGQGLYEQYF. In DNA form, the CDR3 reads TGTGCCAGCAGCCAAGAGGGGCAGGGTTTGTACGAGCAGTACTTC.

This clone was counted once. This chain uses TRBV3-1 (or the pseudogene TRBV3-2) with TRBJ2-5; 7 nucleotides align to TRBD2. The germline V gene has CDR1 LGHDT and CDR2 YNNKEL (reference sequence). V lost 3 bases, J lost 5 bases, and 9 bases stayed unmatched. This CDR3 has 15 amino acids. In DNA, the CDR3 is TGTGCCAGCAGCCAGACGCGGGAGTTAGGGGAGACCCAGTACTTC. Translated: CASSQTRELGETQYF.

This clone occurred once. The chain links TRBV12-5 to TRBJ1-4; D may be TRBD1 (5 bases). V was clipped by 3 bases and J by 8 bases, with 31 bases between them. From germline, CDR1 is LGHNT and CDR2 FRNRAP. The CDR3 runs 20 residues. CDR3 sequence reads: CASGFPHPGRGIICREKLFF. For the CDR3, the DNA is TGTGCTAGTGGTTTCCCCCACCCGGGACGGGGAATTATTTGTCGAGAAAAACTGTTTTTT.

J is TRBJ2-7 and V is TRBV5-4; tentative D call: TRBD2 (6 bases). CDR1 is SGHNT and CDR2 is YYREEE in the germline V gene (reference sequence). The CDR3 length is 15 residues. V was pared by 3 bases and J by 0 bases, with 13 bases between. The CDR3 is CASSWAGTGSYEQYV. DNA of the CDR3: TGTGCCAGCAGCTGGGCGGGGACGGGCTCCTACGAGCAGTACGTC.

The chain carries TRBV18 and TRBJ2-2, with D perhaps TRBD2 (6 bases). The V gene's germline CDR1 is KGHSH and CDR2 LQKENI. This CDR3 has 16 amino acids. Trimming stripped 6 bases from V and 4 bases from J, with 18 bases between. The CDR3 loop is CASSALAGSGTGELFF. The DNA of the CDR3 is TGTGCCAGCTCCGCTTTGGCCGGGAGCGGCACCGGGGAGCTGTTTTTT.

The gene calls are TRBV12-3 or TRBV12-4 and TRBJ1-2; the D gene is possibly TRBD1 (6 bases). CDR3 length: 12 amino acids. Trimming cost V 4 bases and J 6 bases, with 9 bases left between them. CDR3 in amino acids: CASSSWTDGYTF. CDR3 nucleotides: TGTGCCAGCAGTTCTTGGACAGATGGCTACACCTTC.

The J gene is TRBJ2-7, the V gene TRBV11-2; D is unclear. Germline V gene sequence: CDR1 SGHAT, CDR2 FQNNGV. The CDR3 consists of 13 residues. With 2 bases removed from V and 2 bases from J, the gap between germline ends came to 7 bases. The CDR3 loop is CASSLSSTYEQYF. CDR3 bases: TGTGCCAGCAGCTTATCCAGTACCTACGAGCAGTACTTC. Supplemented by reference TRBV11-2 and TRBJ2-7, the full variable domain reads EAGVAQSPRYKIIEKRQSVAFWCNPISGHATLYWYQQILGQGPKLLIQFQNNGVVDDSQLPKDRFSAERLKGVDSTLKIQPAKLEDSAVYLCASSLSSTYEQYFGPGTRLTVT.

This chain joins TRBV6-6 and TRBJ1-5, with no clear D. V dropped 2 bases and J dropped 6 bases, with 17 bases sitting between them. The CDR3 is made up of 16 amino acids. In germline, CDR1 is MNHNY, CDR2 SVGAGI (reference sequence). This CDR3 is CASSYGMGAGSQPQHF. CDR3 sequence (DNA): TGTGCCAGCAGTTACGGGATGGGCGCGGGAAGTCAGCCCCAGCATTTT.

This chain connects TRBV11-2 to TRBJ2-7, with 11 bases fitting TRBD2. The CDR3 is 16 residues long. Germline lookup yields CDR1 SGHAT and CDR2 FQNNGV. V lost 5 bases, J lost 2 bases, and 8 bases stayed unmatched. The CDR3 DNA sequence: TGTGCCAGCAGCGATCAAGGACTAGCGGGTCCCTACGAGCAGTACTTC. This translates into CASSDQGLAGPYEQYF.

The chain is built from TRBV6-6 and TRBJ2-1, with TRBD2 identical over 11 bases. V shed 6 bases and J 4 bases; nucleotides not matched to a gene: 2. CDR1 is MNHNY, CDR2 SVGAGI, per germline (reference sequence). The CDR3 is 14 amino acids. The CDR3 spells CASRRLAGYNEQFF. The CDR3 nucleotides read TGTGCCAGCAGGCGACTAGCGGGGTACAATGAGCAGTTCTTC.

The chain couples TRBV5-1 to TRBJ2-2; a possible D gene is TRBD2 (6 bases). The germline V and J ends were trimmed by 5 bases and 0 bases, with 11 bases remaining between them. Germline V lookup: CDR1 SGHRS, CDR2 YFSETQ. CDR3 size: 15 residues. The CDR3 loop is CASSERVANTGELFF. CDR3 nucleotides: TGCGCCAGCAGTGAGCGGGTAGCGAACACCGGGGAGCTGTTTTTT. Combining the CDR3 with reference TRBV5-1 and TRBJ2-2 gives the whole variable domain KAGVTQTPRYLIKTRGQQVTLSCSPISGHRSVSWYQQTPGQGLQFLFEYFSETQRNKGNFPGRFSGRQFSNSRSEMNVSTLELGDSALYLCASSERVANTGELFFGEGSRLTVL.

J is TRBJ1-1 and V is TRBV7-3; TRBD1 might be the D (5 bases). In germline, CDR1 is SGHTA, CDR2 FQGTGA. V was pared by 5 bases and J by 4 bases, with 11 bases between. The CDR3 runs 13 residues. The CDR3 region is CASSPGGGTEAFF. The CDR3 DNA reads TGTGCCAGCAGCCCCGGGGGGGGCACTGAAGCTTTCTTT.

The chain employs TRBV12-5 and TRBJ1-1; D remains unclear. Germline CDR1 LGHNT, CDR2 FRNRAP. The CDR3 runs 12 residues. With 3 bases removed from V and 7 bases from J, the gap between germline ends came to 9 bases. The CDR3 sequence: CASGFKANEAFF. CDR3 DNA sequence: TGTGCTAGTGGTTTTAAGGCCAATGAAGCTTTCTTT.

The rearrangement uses TRBV7-9 and TRBJ2-2; D not resolved. V was cut by 5 bases and J by 1 base, with 14 bases left in between. Germline loops: CDR1 SEHNR, CDR2 FQNEAQ (reference sequence). The CDR3 is 16 amino acids. CDR3 sequence reads: CASSQNRRRNTGELFF. In DNA form, the CDR3 reads TGTGCCAGCAGCCAAAACAGACGGAGGAACACCGGGGAGCTGTTTTTT.